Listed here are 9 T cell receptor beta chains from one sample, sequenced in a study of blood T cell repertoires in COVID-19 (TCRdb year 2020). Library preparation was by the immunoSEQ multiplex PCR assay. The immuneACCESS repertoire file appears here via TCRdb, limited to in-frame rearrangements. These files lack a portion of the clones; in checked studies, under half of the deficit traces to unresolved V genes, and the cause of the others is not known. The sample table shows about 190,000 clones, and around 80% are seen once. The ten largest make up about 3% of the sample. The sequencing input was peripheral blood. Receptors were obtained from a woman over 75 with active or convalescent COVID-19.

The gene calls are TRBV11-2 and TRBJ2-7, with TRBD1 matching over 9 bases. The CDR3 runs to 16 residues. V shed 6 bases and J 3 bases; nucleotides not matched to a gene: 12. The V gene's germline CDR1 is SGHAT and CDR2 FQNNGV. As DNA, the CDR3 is TGTGCCAGCAGTCTCCAACCGGGACAGGGTGGCTACGAGCAGTACTTC. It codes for CASSLQPGQGGYEQYF.

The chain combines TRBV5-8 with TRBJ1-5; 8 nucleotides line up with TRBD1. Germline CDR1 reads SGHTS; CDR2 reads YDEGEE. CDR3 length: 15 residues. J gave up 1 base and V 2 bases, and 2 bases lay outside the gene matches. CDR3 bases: TGTGCCAGCAGCTTCAGGGACAGGAGCAATCAGCCCCAGCATTTT. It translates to CASSFRDRSNQPQHF.

The CDR3 nucleotides are TGTGCCAGCAGCGATAGGACAGGGGGCAATGAGCAGTTCTTC. Amino acid sequence: CASSDRTGGNEQFF. The rearrangement links TRBV5-4 to TRBJ2-1; 10 bases align to TRBD1. With V trimmed by 4 bases and J by 6 bases, 4 bases remained unmatched. CDR1 is SGHNT, CDR2 YYREEE, per germline (reference sequence). The CDR3 is 14 amino acids.

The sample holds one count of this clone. The CDR3 protein is CASSQLGQFNEKLFF. CDR3 DNA sequence: TGTGCCAGCAGCCAATTGGGGCAGTTTAATGAAAAACTGTTTTTT. V gene TRBV3-1 (or the pseudogene TRBV3-2) combines with J gene TRBJ1-4; a possible D gene is TRBD1 (5 bases). The CDR3 runs 15 residues. CDR1 is LGHDT and CDR2 is YNNKEL in the germline V gene (reference sequence). The V and J ends lost 2 bases and 4 bases respectively, with 11 bases between them.

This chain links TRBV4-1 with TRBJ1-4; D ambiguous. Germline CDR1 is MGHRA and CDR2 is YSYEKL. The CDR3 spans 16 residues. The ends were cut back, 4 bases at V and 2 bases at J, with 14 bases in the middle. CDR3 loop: CASSLQQRLTNEKLFF. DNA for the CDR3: TGCGCCAGCAGCCTGCAACAGCGGCTTACTAATGAAAAACTGTTTTTT.

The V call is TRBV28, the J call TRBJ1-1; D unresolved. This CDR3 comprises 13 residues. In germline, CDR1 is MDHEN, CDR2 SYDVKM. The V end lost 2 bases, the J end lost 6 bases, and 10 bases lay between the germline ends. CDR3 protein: CASSLRVPSEAFF. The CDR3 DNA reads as TGTGCCAGCAGTTTAAGAGTCCCCTCTGAAGCTTTCTTT.

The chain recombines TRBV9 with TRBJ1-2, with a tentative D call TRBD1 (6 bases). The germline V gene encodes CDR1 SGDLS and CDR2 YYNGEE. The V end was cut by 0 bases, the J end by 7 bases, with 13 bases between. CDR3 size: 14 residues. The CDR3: CASSVDSGAGGYTF. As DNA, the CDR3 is TGTGCCAGCAGCGTAGATTCAGGGGCGGGTGGCTACACCTTC.

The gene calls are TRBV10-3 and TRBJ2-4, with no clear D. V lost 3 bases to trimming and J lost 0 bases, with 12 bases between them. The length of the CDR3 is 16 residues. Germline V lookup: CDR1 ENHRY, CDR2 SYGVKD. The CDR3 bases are TGTGCCATCAGTGATAATTCTCTCGGAGCCAAAAACATTCAGTACTTC. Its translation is CAISDNSLGAKNIQYF.

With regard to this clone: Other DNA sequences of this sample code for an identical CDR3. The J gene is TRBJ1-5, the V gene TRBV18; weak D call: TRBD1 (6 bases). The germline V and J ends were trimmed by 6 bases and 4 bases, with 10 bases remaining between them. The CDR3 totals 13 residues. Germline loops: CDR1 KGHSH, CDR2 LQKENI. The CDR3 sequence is CASSGGANQPQHF. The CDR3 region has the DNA TGTGCCAGCTCGGGGGGGGCAAATCAGCCCCAGCATTTT.